These 4 T cell receptor beta chains originate from one sample sequenced in a study of blood T cell repertoires in COVID-19. Only in-frame clones appear in the TCRdb table, and some are missing; sequencing was by immunoSEQ multiplex PCR. The sample consists of about 480,000 clones, roughly 89% of them appearing once. Sequenced input: peripheral blood. The receptors stem from a young man with COVID-19, enrolled during active disease.

The rearrangement uses TRBV3-1 (or the pseudogene TRBV3-2) and TRBJ1-1; 9 bases agree with TRBD1. This CDR3 has 17 residues. In germline, CDR1 is LGHDT, CDR2 YNNKEL (reference sequence). Trimming took 5 bases from V and 1 from J; bases not matched to a gene: 11. The CDR3 coding sequence is TGTGCCAGCAGCTCGATGGGACAGGGTATGGAGAACACTGAAGCTTTCTTT. It is translated as CASSSMGQGMENTEAFF.

V is TRBV12-3 or TRBV12-4 and J is TRBJ1-2; 8 nucleotides align to TRBD1. The CDR3 spans 13 residues. The J segment lost 5 bases and the V segment lost 5 bases, leaving 4 bases of the junction unmatched. CDR3 protein: CASSVQGEYGYTF. The CDR3 coding sequence is TGTGCCAGCAGTGTACAGGGGGAATATGGCTACACCTTC.

The rearrangement uses TRBV28 and TRBJ2-1; a possible D gene is TRBD1 (5 bases). The germline V gene encodes CDR1 MDHEN and CDR2 SYDVKM. The germline V and J ends were trimmed by 7 bases and 7 bases, with 20 bases remaining between them. The CDR3 length is 15 residues. CDR3 protein: CASITGAEPGNEQFF. In nucleotides, the CDR3 is TGTGCCAGCATTACTGGGGCAGAGCCAGGGAATGAGCAGTTCTTC.

This chain uses TRBV30 with TRBJ2-1; D is perhaps TRBD2 (5 bases). Germline V lookup: CDR1 GTSNPN, CDR2 SVGIG (reference sequence). Trimming shortened V by 4 bases and J by 8 bases, and 15 bases separated the two germline ends. This CDR3 has 13 residues. The CDR3 DNA reads TGTGCCTGGACCCATAGTACCGGGGATGAGCAGTTCTTC. It specifies CAWTHSTGDEQFF.